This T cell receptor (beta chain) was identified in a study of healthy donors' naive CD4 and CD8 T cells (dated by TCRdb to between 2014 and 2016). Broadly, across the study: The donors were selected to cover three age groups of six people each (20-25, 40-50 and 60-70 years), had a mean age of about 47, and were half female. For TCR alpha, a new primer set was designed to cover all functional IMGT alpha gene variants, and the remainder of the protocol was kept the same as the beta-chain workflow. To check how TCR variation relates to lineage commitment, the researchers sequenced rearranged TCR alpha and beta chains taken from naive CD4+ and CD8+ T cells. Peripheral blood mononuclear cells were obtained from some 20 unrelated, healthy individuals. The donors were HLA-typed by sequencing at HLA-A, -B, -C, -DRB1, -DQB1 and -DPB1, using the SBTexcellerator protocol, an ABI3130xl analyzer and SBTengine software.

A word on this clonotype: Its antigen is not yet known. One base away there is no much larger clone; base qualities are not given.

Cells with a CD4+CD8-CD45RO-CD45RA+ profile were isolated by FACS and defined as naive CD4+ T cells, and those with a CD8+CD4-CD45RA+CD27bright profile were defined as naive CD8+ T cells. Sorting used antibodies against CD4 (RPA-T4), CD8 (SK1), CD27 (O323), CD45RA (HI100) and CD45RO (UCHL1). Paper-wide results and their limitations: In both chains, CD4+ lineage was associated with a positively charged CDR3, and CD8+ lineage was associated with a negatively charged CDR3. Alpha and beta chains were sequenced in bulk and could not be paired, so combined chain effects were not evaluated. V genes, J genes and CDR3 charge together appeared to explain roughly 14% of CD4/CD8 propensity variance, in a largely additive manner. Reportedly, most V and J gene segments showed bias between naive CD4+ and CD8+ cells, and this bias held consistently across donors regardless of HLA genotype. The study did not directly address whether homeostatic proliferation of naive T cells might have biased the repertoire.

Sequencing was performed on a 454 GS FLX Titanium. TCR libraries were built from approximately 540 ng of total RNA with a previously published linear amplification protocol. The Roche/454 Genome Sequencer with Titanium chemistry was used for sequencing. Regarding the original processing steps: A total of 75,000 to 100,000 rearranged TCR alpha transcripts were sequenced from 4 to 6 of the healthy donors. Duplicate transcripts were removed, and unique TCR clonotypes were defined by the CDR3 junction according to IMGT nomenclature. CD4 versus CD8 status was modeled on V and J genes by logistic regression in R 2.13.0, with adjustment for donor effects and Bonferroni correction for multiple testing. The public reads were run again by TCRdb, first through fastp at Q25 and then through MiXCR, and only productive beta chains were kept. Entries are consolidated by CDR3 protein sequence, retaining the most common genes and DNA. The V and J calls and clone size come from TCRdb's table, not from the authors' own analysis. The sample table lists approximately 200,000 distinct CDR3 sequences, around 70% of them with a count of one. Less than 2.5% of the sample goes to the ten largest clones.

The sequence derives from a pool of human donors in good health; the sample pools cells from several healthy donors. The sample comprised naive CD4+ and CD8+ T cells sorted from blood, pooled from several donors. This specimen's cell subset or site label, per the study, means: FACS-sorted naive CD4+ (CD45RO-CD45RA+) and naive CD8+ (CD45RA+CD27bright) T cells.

For the CDR3, the sequence is CASSYGDRLNYGYTF. The bases read TGTGCCAGCAGTTATGGTGACCGGCTAAACTATGGCTACACCTTC. This sequence uses TRBV6-5 and TRBJ1-2, with the D gene too uncertain to name. The cysteine opens and the phenylalanine closes a CDR3 of 15 amino acids. The retained sequence is limited to the CDR3, 45 bases, with the frame set at the first base. Relative to germline, V is 3 bases shorter and J is 2 bases shorter, with 13 bases between their ends. CDR1 and CDR2 were assigned from the germline V gene as MNHEY and SVGAGI.